These T cell receptor beta chains were read from a single sample in a study of T cells in Graves' hyperthyroidism and ophthalmopathy. One entry per CDR3 protein, called by TCRdb with MiXCR from the multiplex PCR reads. The table lists a few hundred thousand distinct CDR3 sequences, 40% to 55% of them singletons. Sequenced sample: peripheral blood or thyroid tissue (not recorded which). The receptors derive from a woman aged 18-29 years with Graves' hyperthyroidism. Both conserved end residues are part of each CDR3. Each record gives: V gene, D gene, clone size, J gene, CDR3 protein, CDR3 DNA. A D gene is named only where the DNA matches it firmly. Clone size is not always given. Where it is, it says once, few, many or a class for expanded clones.

TRBV7-9	TRBD1	many	TRBJ2-7	CASSGTGQGEQYF	TGTGCCAGCAGCGGGACAGGGCAAGGCGAGCAGTACTTC
TRBV12-3/TRBV12-4	NA	NA	TRBJ2-3	CASSSRREGTQYF	TGTGCCAGCAGTTCTCGGCGGGAAGGGACGCAGTATTTT
TRBV20-1	TRBD1	NA	TRBJ2-4	CSARGTGAKNIQYW	TGCAGTGCTAGAGGGACAGGGGCCAAAAACATTCAGTACTGG
TRBV9	NA	many	TRBJ2-6	CASHSGANVLTF	TGTGCCAGCCACTCTGGGGCCAACGTCCTGACTTTC
TRBV28	NA	many	TRBJ1-2	CASRVTEGGYTF	TGTGCCAGCAGAGTGACAGAAGGTGGCTACACCTTC
TRBV20-1	NA	few	TRBJ1-1	CSASELSADTEAFF	TGCAGTGCTAGTGAACTCTCCGCGGACACTGAAGCTTTCTTT
TRBV10-3	NA	NA	TRBJ2-7	CAISEPPPNTGGSLMAQKYF	TGTGCCATCAGTGAGCCCCCGCCCAACACCGGGGGCTCACTGATGGCACAGAAGTACTTC
TRBV7-3	NA	NA	TRBJ1-1	CASSVEGDPGTEAFF	TGTGCCAGCAGCGTTGAGGGGGACCCGGGGACTGAAGCTTTCTTT
TRBV20-1	NA	many	TRBJ2-5	CSAGAPERETQYF	TGCAGTGCTGGGGCCCCGGAGAGGGAGACCCAGTACTTC
TRBV2	TRBD1	NA	TRBJ2-6	CASVGTGFTGAGGANVLTF	TGTGCCAGCGTTGGGACAGGGTTTACCGGTGCAGGTGGGGCCAACGTCCTGACTTTC
TRBV6-5	TRBD2	once	TRBJ2-5	CASSLGLGGRVRETQYF	TGTGCCAGCAGTCTCGGTCTGGGAGGGAGGGTCCGGGAGACCCAGTACTTC
TRBV6-2/TRBV6-3	TRBD1	many	TRBJ2-7	CASSIGTGPHEQYF	TGTGCCAGCAGTATCGGGACAGGCCCCCACGAGCAGTACTTC